The clone carrying this TCR beta chain was seen a handful of times. This sample stems from a study of glioma-infiltrating T cells. The CDR3 has 13 residues. Deletions cut 1 base from V and 1 base from J, with 3 bases between. Germline CDR1 is SGHDN and CDR2 is FVKESK. Amplification of TCR alpha and beta CDR3 regions from RNA used iRepertoire nested multiplex PCR. TCRdb reanalysed the multiplex PCR reads using MiXCR and keeps one entry per CDR3 protein. In the table there are roughly 200,000 distinct CDR3 sequences, around 40% of which are singletons. Source material: glioma tissue, nonneoplastic brain tissue, or PBMCs (not recorded which). The receptor was isolated from a human donor with low-grade glioma or glioblastoma, undergoing nonglioma brain surgery, or in good health (not recorded which). V gene TRBV14 combines with J gene TRBJ2-3, with D unclear. In DNA form, the CDR3 reads TGTGCCAGCAGCCAAGCAGGCACAGATACGCAGTATTTT. It is translated as CASSQAGTDTQYF.